The clone carrying this TCR beta chain was found a few times. Its target is unknown. Assay used: immunoSEQ multiplex PCR; TCRdb lists only in-frame clones, some missing. The sample contains fewer than 70,000 clones, roughly 85% of which appear only once. This specimen comes from a study of radiotherapy plus CTLA-4 blockade in lung cancer. General study results and limits: Clones derived from tumor TCRs expanded in blood after radiotherapy plus ipilimumab.

Germline lookup yields CDR1 SGHRS and CDR2 YFSETQ. The CDR3 spans 17 residues. The V segment lost 2 bases and the J segment 2 bases; nucleotides outside the gene matches: 7. Sequenced material: peripheral blood, taken from a patient treated with radiotherapy plus ipilimumab. The chain recombines TRBV5-1 with TRBJ1-2, with TRBD1 identical over 12 bases. The TCR was taken from a human donor with non-small cell lung cancer who had a complete response to radiotherapy plus ipilimumab. CDR3 sequence: CASSFGTGGGRNYGYTF. The CDR3 DNA follows: TGCGCCAGCAGCTTTGGGACAGGGGGCGGGAGGAACTATGGCTACACCTTC. Complete variable domain (other parts from reference TRBV5-1 and TRBJ1-2): KAGVTQTPRYLIKTRGQQVTLSCSPISGHRSVSWYQQTPGQGLQFLFEYFSETQRNKGNFPGRFSGRQFSNSRSEMNVSTLELGDSALYLCASSFGTGGGRNYGYTFGSGTRLTVV.